The 2 T cell receptor beta chains in this list originate from one sample, sequenced in a study of blood T cell repertoires in COVID-19 (dated by TCRdb to about 2020). Libraries came from the immunoSEQ multiplex PCR assay. Sourced from immuneACCESS, this table was stored by TCRdb with only in-frame sequences that have V and J called. A share of the clones is absent; for the studies checked, an unresolved V gene accounts for under half, and the remainder has no known explanation. This sample lists approximately 150,000 clones; approximately 78% were detected once. The ten largest clonotypes hold approximately 11% of the sample. Sequencing was performed on peripheral blood. Receptor source: a human donor in a cohort sampled during active COVID-19.

The chain employs TRBV5-4 and TRBJ2-5; no clear D gene. Between the trimmed V and J ends, which lost 3 bases and 1 base, there was a span of 7 bases. CDR3 length: 13 residues. Looked up from germline, CDR1 is SGHNT and CDR2 is YYREEE (reference sequence). The CDR3 coding sequence is TGTGCCAGCAGCTCATCAGTCCAAGAGACCCAGTACTTC. It codes for CASSSSVQETQYF.

This clone was counted only a few times. The chain combines TRBV9 with TRBJ2-7; possibly TRBD1 for D (5 bases). Between the trimmed V and J ends, which lost 3 bases and 4 bases, there was a span of 20 bases. Germline V gene data show CDR1 as SGDLS and CDR2 as YYNGEE. The CDR3 length is 16 residues. CDR3 coding DNA: TGTGCCAGCAGCGCTTTCCGGCGAGGACAAGAATACGAGCAGTACTTC. Translation gives CASSAFRRGQEYEQYF. Using reference TRBV9 and TRBJ2-7 for the parts outside the CDR3, the full variable domain is DSGVTQTPKHLITATGQRVTLRCSPRSGDLSVYWYQQSLDQGLQFLIQYYNGEERAKGNILERFSAQQFPDLHSELNLSSLELGDSALYFCASSAFRRGQEYEQYFGPGTRLTVT.